What follows describes a single T cell receptor beta chain. Its antigen is currently unknown. This specimen belongs to a study of cytomegalovirus exposure and HLA in healthy donors. Study information: The 110 or so validation repertoires were produced on the same platform as the roughly 690 repertoires of the first cohort. This was reported in a later analysis. Overall study findings and caveats: According to a subsequent analysis, TCR clusters from the first cohort were inclined to appear together in the 110 or so validation repertoires. Cytomegalovirus-associated TCR beta chains were listed, numbering 150 to 200. Generally TCR sequences proved uncommon, though certain public TCRs appeared in numerous donors.

CDR3 size: 14 residues. CDR1 is SEHNR, CDR2 FQNEAQ, per germline (reference sequence). V was clipped by 1 base and J by 2 bases; unmatched bases: 1. Libraries were prepared by immunoSEQ multiplex PCR; TCRdb keeps only in-frame clonotypes and omits some of them. The sample holds some 85,000 clones, approximately 96% seen once. The rearrangement uses TRBV7-9 and TRBJ1-2, with TRBD1 matching over 7 bases. Sequencing input: PBMCs. This sequence was found in a woman younger than 35 in good health and CMV-seronegative. The CDR3 protein is CASSLEQGNYGYTF. The CDR3 region has the DNA TGTGCCAGCAGCTTAGAACAGGGGAACTATGGCTACACCTTC.